There are a few counts of the clone carrying this T cell receptor beta chain. Its specificity is unknown. V shed 6 bases and J 7 bases; nucleotides not matched to a gene: 9. This CDR3 has 15 amino acids. The data were taken from a study of PD-L1 blockade in urothelial cancer. Overall study context: In terms of prior chemotherapy, patients had received 0 to 3 regimens. T cells were recovered from blood samples at a median of 141,255. After treatment start, blood was analyzed at 3 weeks (second dose) and at 6 weeks. Broader study findings: Patients who had durable benefit saw their tumor-associated blood clones expand more at 3 weeks.

Time point reported: peripheral blood 6 weeks after treatment start. Clones were read by immunoSEQ multiplex PCR, and TCRdb kept only the in-frame ones, dropping some. Among about 45,000 clones listed, about 90% were seen once. The origin of this receptor is a man between 70 and 80 years old with urothelial cancer. The specimen was PBMCs, collected around atezolizumab (anti-PD-L1) treatment. The chain joins TRBV23-1 to TRBJ2-2; 9 bases line up with TRBD1. TRBV23-1 is designated an ORF whose function remains uncertain. DNA for the CDR3: TGCGCCAGCAGCAAGGGACAGGGCGGGGTCGGGGAGCTGTTTTTT. It translates to CASSKGQGGVGELFF.